These 22 T cell receptor beta chains were sequenced from one sample in a study of blood T cell repertoires in COVID-19. Clones were read by immunoSEQ multiplex PCR, and TCRdb kept only the in-frame ones, dropping some. This sample carries tens of thousands of clones, roughly nine tenths of them seen once, and the ten largest clones take 25% to 30%. Sequencing was done on a sample of peripheral blood. Every receptor here comes from a woman over 75 with acute or convalescent COVID-19.

The rearrangement links TRBV7-9 to TRBJ1-2; TRBD1 agrees at 9 bases. This CDR3 is 15 amino acids long. The germline V gene has CDR1 SEHNR and CDR2 FQNEAQ (reference sequence). The V segment lost 6 bases and the J segment 8 bases; nucleotides outside the gene matches: 13. CDR3 in amino acids: CASSPTGGAPGGYTF. In DNA form, the CDR3 reads TGTGCCAGCAGTCCTACAGGGGGCGCGCCCGGAGGCTACACCTTC.

A few counts support this clone. The J gene is TRBJ2-7, the V gene TRBV5-1; D is ambiguous. Germline V gives CDR1 SGHRS, CDR2 YFSETQ. Trimming took 1 base from V and 0 from J, leaving 11 bases between them. This CDR3 contains 15 residues. The CDR3: CASSLIASNSYEQYF. The DNA for the CDR3 is TGCGCCAGCAGCTTGATAGCCTCGAACTCCTACGAGCAGTACTTC.

The rearrangement joins TRBV19 to TRBJ2-1; TRBD1 matches 8 bases. CDR1 and CDR2 from the germline V gene are LNHDA and SQIVND (reference sequence). This CDR3 comprises 17 residues. V lost 3 bases, J lost 0 bases, and 7 bases stayed unmatched. The CDR3 is CASSMENTGGSYNEQFF. In DNA, the CDR3 is TGTGCCAGTAGTATGGAGAACACAGGGGGCTCCTACAATGAGCAGTTCTTC.

V gene TRBV6-5 combines with J gene TRBJ1-5; no definite D call. Trimming cost V 6 bases and J 6 bases, with 18 bases left between them. The CDR3 has 15 residues. The V gene's germline CDR1 is MNHEY and CDR2 SVGAGI. CDR3 in DNA: TGTGCCAGCAGCTCTCGACCGGGGAGTGGTCAGCCCCAGCATTTT. As protein: CASSSRPGSGQPQHF.

This rearrangement joins TRBV12-3 or TRBV12-4 to TRBJ1-1; the D is unclear. There are 12 residues in the CDR3. Deletions cut 3 bases from V and 8 bases from J, with 10 bases between. CDR3 in DNA: TGTGCCAGCAGTTTGGAGGCCTGGGAAGCTTTCTTT. It translates to CASSLEAWEAFF.

The chain carries TRBV7-9 and TRBJ1-1; TRBD1 matches at 12 bases. The V segment lost 2 bases and the J segment 4 bases; nucleotides outside the gene matches: 8. CDR3 size: 17 residues. CDR1 is SEHNR, CDR2 FQNEAQ, per germline (reference sequence). The CDR3 nucleotides are TGTGCCAGCAGCTTAACCGGGACAGGGGGCTGGGGCACTGAAGCTTTCTTT. It codes for CASSLTGTGGWGTEAFF. Filled out from reference TRBV7-9 and TRBJ1-1, the complete variable domain reads DTGVSQNPRHKITKRGQNVTFRCDPISEHNRLYWYRQTLGQGPEFLTYFQNEAQLEKSRLLSDRFSAERPKGSFSTLEIQRTEQGDSAMYLCASSLTGTGGWGTEAFFGQGTRLTVV.

The chain has TRBV9 and TRBJ2-7; 9 bases are a match to TRBD1. V lost 3 bases and J lost 3; bases outside the gene matches: 7. Germline values: CDR1 SGDLS, CDR2 YYNGEE. The CDR3 length is 15 residues. CDR3 sequence reads: CASSARTGDHYEQYF. CDR3 nucleotide sequence: TGTGCCAGCAGCGCCCGGACAGGGGACCACTACGAGCAGTACTTC.

This chain uses TRBV5-1 with TRBJ2-3, with TRBD2 matching over 7 bases. Germline-derived CDR1 and CDR2 are SGHRS and YFSETQ. The CDR3 spans 16 residues. Germline trimming cut 4 bases from V and 7 bases from J; bases unmatched to any gene: 15. CDR3 nucleotides: TGCGCCAGCAGCCCCGCCGGGACTACCCCAACGTATACGCAGTATTTT. As protein: CASSPAGTTPTYTQYF.

This clone was seen once. The chain recombines TRBV4-2 with TRBJ2-2; TRBD1 is a possible D gene (6 bases). V was pared by 1 base and J by 1 base, with 7 bases between. Germline V CDR1 and CDR2: LGHNA, YNFKEQ. CDR3 length: 15 residues. The CDR3 sequence is CASSQAGQNTGELFF. The CDR3 DNA reads TGTGCCAGCAGCCAAGCGGGACAGAACACCGGGGAGCTGTTTTTT.

This chain connects TRBV19 to TRBJ2-7; 10 nucleotides line up with TRBD2. Looked up from germline, CDR1 is LNHDA and CDR2 is SQIVND (reference sequence). Unmatched junction bases numbered 4, after V lost 6 bases and J lost 2 bases. The CDR3 sequence is 14 residues long. CDR3 coding DNA: TGTGCCAGTAGCCGGACTAGCGGCCCCTACGAGCAGTACTTC. This codes for CASSRTSGPYEQYF. Full variable domain (remainder filled in from reference TRBV19 and TRBJ2-7): DGGITQSPKYLFRKEGQNVTLSCEQNLNHDAMYWYRQDPGQGLRLIYYSQIVNDFQKGDIAEGYSVSREKKESFPLTVTSAQKNPTAFYLCASSRTSGPYEQYFGPGTRLTVT.

V is TRBV19 and J is TRBJ1-3; D remains ambiguous. CDR3 length: 15 residues. In germline, CDR1 is LNHDA, CDR2 SQIVND (reference sequence). V lost 6 bases, J lost 7 bases, and 19 bases lay in between. The CDR3 here is CASRPHGSLENTIYF. The DNA for the CDR3 is TGTGCCAGTAGGCCCCACGGCAGTCTAGAGAACACCATATATTTT.

The V gene is TRBV6-5, the J gene TRBJ1-3; 7 bases fit TRBD1. The CDR3 has 13 residues. After removal of 11 bases from V and 4 bases from J, the junction contained 8 bases not matched to a gene. Germline values: CDR1 MNHEY, CDR2 SVGAGI. Here the CDR3 DNA reads TGTGCCGCCGGGAGGGGGCCCGGAAACACCATATATTTT. This encodes CAAGRGPGNTIYF.

The chain links TRBV6-1 to TRBJ1-6; possibly TRBD1 for D (5 bases). Germline-derived CDR1 and CDR2 are MNHNS and SASEGT. V was shortened by 1 base and J by 11 bases, with 6 bases between the two germline ends. The CDR3 consists of 12 residues. CDR3 nucleotides: TGTGCCAGCAGTGAAGGACAGACACCCCTCCACTTT. It translates to CASSEGQTPLHF.

This clone was seen a handful of times. The chain joins TRBV7-8 to TRBJ2-3, with a tentative D call TRBD1 (5 bases). Between the trimmed V and J ends, which lost 1 base and 3 bases, there was a span of 8 bases. Germline lookup yields CDR1 SGHVS and CDR2 FQNEAQ. This CDR3 is 14 amino acids long. In nucleotides, the CDR3 is TGTGCCAGCAGCTTAGTCAGGGTTACAGATACGCAGTATTTT. Translated, it gives CASSLVRVTDTQYF.

The rearrangement uses TRBV7-8 and TRBJ1-6, with D perhaps matching TRBD1 (6 bases). Between the trimmed V and J ends, which lost 4 bases and 10 bases, there was a span of 17 bases. Germline assignment: CDR1 SGHVS and CDR2 FQNEAQ. CDR3 length equals 15 residues. The CDR3 spells CASSSLSGAYSPLHF. In nucleotides, the CDR3 is TGTGCCAGCAGCTCCCTCTCAGGGGCGTACTCACCCCTCCACTTT.

The chain employs TRBV28 and TRBJ1-6; 7 nucleotides line up with TRBD1. Trimming cost V 6 bases and J 2 bases; bases outside gene matches: 10. CDR3 length: 17 residues. CDR1 and CDR2 from the germline V gene are MDHEN and SYDVKM. The CDR3 DNA is TGTGCCAGCAGACAATGGGACAGATCCCCCTATAATTCACCCCTCCACTTT. Amino acids: CASRQWDRSPYNSPLHF.

V usage is TRBV6-6 and J usage is TRBJ1-1; D not resolved. The V end was cut by 0 bases, the J end by 1 base, with 12 bases between. This CDR3 comprises 16 residues. Germline V gene data show CDR1 as MNHNY and CDR2 as SVGAGI (reference sequence). The CDR3 DNA reads TGTGCCAGCAGTTACTCGGTAGGTTCGGGGAACACTGAAGCTTTCTTT. Its translation: CASSYSVGSGNTEAFF.

This chain connects TRBV7-8 to TRBJ2-1; tentatively, D is TRBD1 (5 bases). CDR1 and CDR2 (germline): SGHVS, FQNEAQ. This CDR3 comprises 15 residues. V was shortened by 7 bases and J by 5 bases, with 18 bases between the two germline ends. CDR3 sequence reads: CASNLRGSPNNEQFF. The DNA for the CDR3 is TGTGCCAGCAATCTAAGGGGCTCCCCTAACAATGAGCAGTTCTTC. Full variable domain (missing parts from reference TRBV7-8 and TRBJ2-1): GAGVSQSPRYKVAKRGQDVALRCDPISGHVSLFWYQQALGQGPEFLTYFQNEAQLDKSGLPSDRFFAERPEGSVSTLKIQRTQQEDSAVYLCASNLRGSPNNEQFFGPGTRLTVL.

The CDR3 DNA reads as TGTGCCACCAGTGACCCTAGCGGGGGCTATGAGACCCAGTACTTC. Translation gives CATSDPSGGYETQYF. This chain joins TRBV24-1 and TRBJ2-5; 10 bases are a match to TRBD2. Germline-derived CDR1 and CDR2 are KGHDR and SFDVKD. Trimming removed 4 bases from V and 5 bases from J; junction bases left unmatched: 6. CDR3 size: 15 residues.

This clone was seen a few times. The CDR3 spells CASSLLAGAEGETQYF. The CDR3 DNA reads TGTGCCAGCAGCTTGCTAGCGGGGGCCGAAGGGGAGACCCAGTACTTC. The chain joins TRBV7-9 to TRBJ2-5; 10 bases fit TRBD2. Germline V gene data show CDR1 as SEHNR and CDR2 as FQNEAQ (reference sequence). With V trimmed by 3 bases and J by 5 bases, 9 bases remained unmatched. The CDR3 is 16 amino acids.

J is TRBJ2-5 and V is TRBV28, with 9 bases that match TRBD2. CDR3 length: 16 residues. After removal of 8 bases from V and 4 bases from J, the junction contained 14 bases not matched to a gene. Looked up from germline, CDR1 is MDHEN and CDR2 is SYDVKM. The CDR3 is CASAGPGGGAGETQYF. In DNA form, the CDR3 reads TGTGCCAGCGCGGGTCCCGGCGGGGGGGCCGGAGAGACCCAGTACTTC.

The J gene is TRBJ2-1, the V gene TRBV9; 7 bases map to TRBD1. J lost 9 bases, V lost 3 bases, and 9 bases had no gene match. CDR3 length: 14 amino acids. CDR1 and CDR2 from the germline V gene are SGDLS and YYNGEE. CDR3 coding DNA: TGTGCCAGCAGCGAGGGACAGACCGCAGGTGAGCAGTTCTTC. Translating gives CASSEGQTAGEQFF.